This T cell receptor beta chain was observed in a study of CD8+ T cells in alopecia areata. In the study overall: Patients remained on tofacitinib for 6 to 18 months and then went 6 months without it. Findings and caveats of the study: Scalp sample data also include resident alphabeta T cells from normal skin.

As the sequencing template, cDNA was produced by extracting RNA and reverse transcribing it. Produced via immunoSEQ multiplex PCR; TCRdb's table is partial and in-frame only. Here the sample spans roughly 120,000 clones, 55% to 60% being singletons. As for treatment: oral pan-JAK inhibitor, 5-10 mg twice daily. Those with alopecia areata gave lesional scalp punch biopsies and peripheral blood. Turning to this clone: Its target is not known.

The input for sequencing was CD4+ T cells sorted from blood, taken at week 24, from a patient treated with tofacitinib. This clonotype was sampled from a human donor with alopecia areata.

The CDR3 bases are TGTGCCAGCAGCCGATCCATGGGACAGGGGGACACTGAAGCTTTCTTT. This sequence encodes CASSRSMGQGDTEAFF. The J gene is TRBJ1-1, the V gene TRBV9; 11 positions agree with TRBD1. V lost 4 bases, J lost 3 bases, and 8 bases stayed unmatched. In germline, CDR1 is SGDLS, CDR2 YYNGEE. The CDR3 loop spans 16 amino acids.